The present T cell receptor (beta chain) was sequenced within a study of shared clonotypes between healthy human individuals. Study background: Those who served as donors were a couple of women and a few men between the ages of 18 and 49.

Remarks on this clone: Its antigen is unidentified.

TCRdb's copy holds only in-frame clones and misses some; the assay was immunoSEQ multiplex PCR. Of some 1.4 million clones listed, roughly 97% were seen once; the top ten hold about 1%. Study-level results: Clonotypes shared by all four sorted-subset donors had higher generation probabilities than non-shared clonotypes. The authors expected sequencing depth to affect clonotype sharing among donors.

The study separated CD4+ cells into CD45RA+ naive and CD45RA-negative memory subsets. V was clipped by 4 bases and J by 10 bases, with 17 bases between them. The germline CDR1 and CDR2 sequences are SGHRS and YFSETQ. CDR3 size: 13 residues. The chain combines TRBV5-1 with TRBJ2-5, with a weak D call TRBD1 (6 bases). The source is a man aged 25 to 40 in good health. What was sequenced was naive CD4+ T cells sorted from blood. This sample's subset: CD45RA+ positively selected. The CDR3 coding sequence is TGCGCCAGCAGCCAATCTCCAGGGGATATCCAGTACTTC. Protein sequence: CASSQSPGDIQYF.